The 8 T cell receptor beta chains reported below all come from one sample, sequenced in a study of blood T cell repertoires in COVID-19. The repertoire was sequenced with immunoSEQ multiplex PCR; TCRdb's copy has only in-frame clones and lacks some. This sample has 150,000 to 200,000 clones, with approximately 84% found just once. Sequenced input: peripheral blood. These receptors all stem from a human donor with acute or convalescent COVID-19. The donor label of this sample is uncertain.

This clone appeared a few times. The rearrangement joins TRBV11-2 to TRBJ2-2; 10 bases agree with TRBD2. The CDR3 runs to 14 residues. Losses at the gene ends were 5 bases for V and 6 bases for J; bases not matched to a gene: 3. The germline V gene has CDR1 SGHAT and CDR2 FQNNGV. The CDR3 loop is CASSVSGRAGELFF. CDR3 DNA sequence: TGTGCCAGCAGCGTCAGCGGGAGGGCCGGGGAGCTGTTTTTT.

The chain employs TRBV7-2 and TRBJ1-1; D gene uncertain. CDR1 and CDR2 (germline): SGHTA, FQGNSA. V shed 1 base and J shed 6 bases, with 6 bases lying between them. The CDR3 spans 12 residues. The CDR3 nucleotides read TGTGCCAGCAGCTTAGTGAGCGCTGAAGCTTTCTTT. Encoded protein: CASSLVSAEAFF.

The genes are TRBV5-1 and TRBJ1-3, with a weak D call TRBD1 (6 bases). From germline, CDR1 is SGHRS and CDR2 YFSETQ. There are 15 residues in the CDR3. The ends were cut back, 4 bases at V and 3 bases at J, with 14 bases in the middle. CDR3 sequence reads: CASSPQGEGGNTIYF. The CDR3 region has the DNA TGCGCCAGCAGCCCACAGGGTGAGGGTGGAAACACCATATATTTT.

The genes are TRBV7-2 and TRBJ1-3, with 7 bases that match TRBD1. Germline V CDR1 and CDR2: SGHTA, FQGNSA. CDR3 size: 14 residues. V gave up 2 bases and J gave up 4 bases; unmatched junction bases: 2. The CDR3 sequence is CASSLRGRGNTIYF. In DNA form, the CDR3 reads TGTGCCAGCAGCTTAAGGGGGCGAGGAAACACCATATATTTT.

The chain has TRBV21-1 and TRBJ1-6; whether TRBD1, the table's D call, matches the DNA was not checked. TRBV21-1 is marked as a pseudogene. The CDR3 is 16 amino acids. The CDR3 region is CASSKVPRRGNSPLHF. CDR3 nucleotide sequence: TGTGCCAGCAGCAAAGTGCCCCGCAGGGGTAATTCACCCCTCCACTTT.

The genes are TRBV7-8 and TRBJ2-5; TRBD1 might be the D (6 bases). Trimming removed 5 bases from V and 2 bases from J, with 12 bases in between. From germline, CDR1 is SGHVS and CDR2 FQNEAQ. This CDR3 has 14 residues. The CDR3 spells CASSPGHKQETQYF. In DNA, the CDR3 is TGTGCCAGCAGCCCGGGACACAAGCAAGAGACCCAGTACTTC.

V usage is TRBV12-2 and J usage is TRBJ2-7; TRBD2, the D gene given by the table, was not confirmed from the DNA. TRBV12-2 is marked as a pseudogene. The CDR3 has 16 amino acids. CDR3 protein: CASRLRGGRPSYEQYF. The CDR3 DNA reads as TGTGCAAGTCGCTTAAGGGGGGGACGTCCATCCTACGAGCAGTACTTC.

The chain carries TRBV28 and TRBJ1-2, with no clear D. This CDR3 has 11 amino acids. Trimming stripped 6 bases from V and 7 bases from J, with 9 bases between. CDR1 is MDHEN, CDR2 SYDVKM, per germline. This CDR3 reads CASRQTSGYTF. The CDR3 DNA reads TGTGCCAGCAGACAAACAAGTGGCTACACCTTC.